Given below is one TCR beta chain in context. Its antigen is unknown. This record comes from a study of PD-1 blockade in classical Hodgkin lymphoma. Overall study context: Nivolumab dosed at 3 mg/kg went to patients intravenously every 2 weeks. Whole-study findings and limits: Exclusion was the outcome for patients who began nivolumab under 1 year after ASCT.

The table came from immunoSEQ multiplex PCR; TCRdb's copy has only in-frame clones and leaves some out. Of 30,000 to 40,000 clones listed, around 90% are singletons. Relapses following autologous stem cell transplantation were seen in all patients, with brentuximab vedotin exposure varying. The authors purified CD4+ T cells from thawed PBMCs by magnetic negative selection. Best outcomes ranged across complete response, partial response and progressive disease. This sequence originates from a human donor with classical Hodgkin lymphoma. The source was CD4+ T cells from blood, collected at baseline.

CDR3 bases: TGTGCCAGCAGTGAACCGGGGGTTGGCACCGGGGAGCTGTTTTTT. Its translation is CASSEPGVGTGELFF. This chain links TRBV6-1 with TRBJ2-2; tentative D call: TRBD2 (6 bases). Germline CDR1 is MNHNS and CDR2 is SASEGT. V lost 2 bases and J 4 bases, leaving 11 bases between the germline ends. This CDR3 comprises 15 residues.